This is a list of T cell receptor beta chains from one sample in a study of PD-1 blockade in mismatch repair-deficient tumors. Profiling relied on immunoSEQ multiplex PCR, and the TCRdb table lists in-frame clones only, not all of them. The data contain some 16,000 clones, over 75% of them singletons. The input for sequencing was PBMCs, taken approximately 22 weeks after starting pembrolizumab. These receptor sequences come from an adult with mismatch repair-deficient cancer. CDR3s include the opening cysteine and the closing phenylalanine or tryptophan. Each record gives: clone size, D gene, V gene, J gene, CDR3 DNA, CDR3 protein. The D gene is left open where the match is weak. The size entry is marked missing in some rows and otherwise reads once, few, many or a size class.

-	-	TRBV9	TRBJ2-1	TGTGCCAGCAGCGTCAGACTAGTTCTAGACTACAATGAGCAGTTCTTC	CASSVRLVLDYNEQFF
-	TRBD2	TRBV5-6	TRBJ2-1	TGTGCCAGCAGCTTAACGGGAGGCTCCTACAATGAGCAGTTCTTC	CASSLTGGSYNEQFF
-	-	TRBV5-1	TRBJ1-1	TGCGCCAGCAGCTTCACAGGGAACACTGAAGCTTTCTTT	CASSFTGNTEAFF
-	-	TRBV28	TRBJ1-2	TGTGCCAGCAGTTTCCCCAACGTGAGGTATGGCTACACCTTC	CASSFPNVRYGYTF
-	TRBD2	TRBV7-3	TRBJ2-5	TGTGCCAGCAGCCCCAGAGGAGCGGGAGTAGAGACCCAGTACTTC	CASSPRGAGVETQYF
-	TRBD2	TRBV5-1	TRBJ2-7	TGCGCCAGCAGCTTGGGGGTTGCTAGCGGGAGTTCCGAGCAGTACTTC	CASSLGVASGSSEQYF
-	TRBD1	TRBV5-1	TRBJ2-7	TGCGCCAGTAGGACAGGGGAATCCTACGAGCAGTACTTC	CASRTGESYEQYF
-	-	TRBV19	TRBJ1-2	TGTGCCAGTAGTAGCGACAGTTCTGGCTACACCTTC	CASSSDSSGYTF
-	TRBD2	TRBV4-1	TRBJ2-3	TGCGCCAGCAGCTATCCCCAGCGGGAGATTGCAGATACGCAGTATTTT	CASSYPQREIADTQYF
-	-	TRBV2	TRBJ2-5	TGTGCCAGCAGTTCTCAGGGGGGCCAAGAGACCCAGTACTTC	CASSSQGGQETQYF
once	TRBD1	TRBV9	TRBJ1-1	TGTGCCAGCAGCCCCCCGGGACAGGGATGGGGCACTGAAGCTTTCTTT	CASSPPGQGWGTEAFF
once	-	TRBV15	TRBJ1-5	TGTGCCACCAGCAGAGATGTGGCCAGTAATCAGCCCCAGCATTTT	CATSRDVASNQPQHF
-	TRBD2	TRBV5-1	TRBJ2-3	TGCGCCAGCACCGCGAGCGGGAAAAGCACAGATACGCAGTATTTT	CASTASGKSTDTQYF
-	-	TRBV20-1	TRBJ2-5	TGCAGTGCTAGTTTTGGGGGACTGTACTTC	CSASFGGLYF
-	TRBD1	TRBV19	TRBJ1-1	TGTGCCAGTAGCACCCACCCGGACAAGGGGGCTGTGAACACTGAAGCTTTCTTT	CASSTHPDKGAVNTEAFF
-	-	TRBV5-4	TRBJ2-7	TGTGCCAGCAGCCCCTCCTCGTCCTACGAGCAGTACTTC	CASSPSSSYEQYF
-	TRBD2	TRBV5-4	TRBJ2-1	TGTGCCAGCAGCCCCGGGACTAGCGGGTTTAATGAGCAGTTCTTC	CASSPGTSGFNEQFF
-	TRBD2	TRBV11-2	TRBJ2-1	TGTGCCAGCAGCAACAAAGGGACTAGCGGGAGTGGAGGATACAATGAGCAGTTCTTC	CASSNKGTSGSGGYNEQFF
-	-	TRBV11-2	TRBJ2-3	TGTGCCAGCACTCTGGGGAGTACGCAGTATTTT	CASTLGSTQYF
medium-sized	TRBD1	TRBV27	TRBJ2-2	TGTGCCAGCAGTTGGACAGGGGGCCACGGGGAGCTGTTTTTT	CASSWTGGHGELFF
-	TRBD1	TRBV6-5	TRBJ1-3	TGTGCCAGCAGCCTCAACGACAGGGCAAACACCATATATTTT	CASSLNDRANTIYF
-	TRBD2	TRBV9	TRBJ2-2	TGTGCCAGCAGCGTAGTAAAGACGGCGGGCGGACTAGCGGGGAACACCGGGGAGCTGTTTTTT	CASSVVKTAGGLAGNTGELFF
-	-	TRBV7-9	TRBJ2-1	TGTGCCAGCAGCTTAGGGTCAGGAGGGATCCTTTACAATGAGCAGTTCTTC	CASSLGSGGILYNEQFF
-	TRBD1	TRBV5-4	TRBJ2-2	TGTGCCAGCAGCCGGGGACAGTCCGCGAACACCGGGGAGCTGTTTTTT	CASSRGQSANTGELFF
-	-	TRBV15	TRBJ2-2	TGTGCCACCAGCAGAGATCAGGGCCGCACCGGGGAGCTGTTTTTT	CATSRDQGRTGELFF
-	TRBD2	TRBV18	TRBJ2-2	TGTGCCAGCTCACCGGGACTAGCGGGAACCGGGGAGCTGTTTTTT	CASSPGLAGTGELFF
-	TRBD1	TRBV30	TRBJ1-4	TGTGCCTGGAGCCGGACAGGGGGGGATGAAAAACTGTTTTTT	CAWSRTGGDEKLFF
few	TRBD1	TRBV5-1	TRBJ2-7	TGCGCCAGCAGCTTTCCGGGACAGGATTACGAGCAGTACTTC	CASSFPGQDYEQYF
-	-	TRBV6-5	TRBJ1-3	TGTGCCAGCAGTTACAGGGGGTACGGAAACACCATATATTTT	CASSYRGYGNTIYF
few	TRBD2	TRBV5-8	TRBJ2-2	TGTGCCAGCAGCTATCGCACTAGCGGGAACACCGGGGAGCTGTTTTTT	CASSYRTSGNTGELFF
-	-	TRBV14	TRBJ1-4	TGTGCCAGCAGCTTTCAGGACACTAGCTATGAAAAACTGTTTTTT	CASSFQDTSYEKLFF
-	TRBD2	TRBV9	TRBJ2-2	TGTGCCAGCAGCGGGGGACTAGCGGGATCAAACGGGGAGCTGTTTTTT	CASSGGLAGSNGELFF
-	-	TRBV18	TRBJ1-5	TGTGCCAGCTCGTCGGGTTATAGCAATCAGCCCCAGCATTTT	CASSSGYSNQPQHF
-	-	TRBV19	TRBJ1-5	TGTGCCAGTAGTAGACAGGGCAATCAGCCCCAGCATTTT	CASSRQGNQPQHF
once	TRBD2	TRBV10-2	TRBJ2-1	TGCGCCAGCAGCGGAACTAGCGGGAGGGACAATGAGCAGTTCTTC	CASSGTSGRDNEQFF
few	TRBD2	TRBV7-2	TRBJ2-7	TGTGCCAGCAGCGTAGGACTAGCGGATATTTACGAGCAGTACTTC	CASSVGLADIYEQYF
-	TRBD2	TRBV7-9	TRBJ2-1	TGTGCCAGCAGCTTAGGGACTAGCGGGGCCCACAATGAGCAGTTCTTC	CASSLGTSGAHNEQFF
-	TRBD1	TRBV5-3	TRBJ2-1	TGTGCCAGAAGCTCCGAACCGACAGGGACCTCCTACAATGAGCAGTTCTTC	CARSSEPTGTSYNEQFF
-	TRBD1	TRBV29-1	TRBJ1-1	TGCAGCGTTACCGACAGGGGTTTTACTGAAGCTTTCTTT	CSVTDRGFTEAFF
-	TRBD2	TRBV5-1	TRBJ2-7	TGCGCCAGCAGCCCGGGGGGGGCCTACGAGCAGTACTTC	CASSPGGAYEQYF
once	-	TRBV19	TRBJ2-5	TGTGCCAGTAGTATAGGTGGGGGACTCCATCCGACCCAGTACTTC	CASSIGGGLHPTQYF
few	TRBD1	TRBV6-1	TRBJ2-7	TGTGCCAGCAGTGAAGTAGGGGGCGGAACGACCTACGAGCAGTACTTC	CASSEVGGGTTYEQYF
once	-	TRBV5-4	TRBJ1-1	TGTGCCAGCAGTAACCCGGGGGGGACTGAAGCTTTCTTT	CASSNPGGTEAFF
-	-	TRBV28	TRBJ1-1	TGTGCCAGCAGTCCTTTAGGGGAAATGAACACTGAAGCTTTCTTT	CASSPLGEMNTEAFF
-	TRBD1	TRBV28	TRBJ1-3	TGTGCCAGCAGTTTTGGACAGGGGAGAGACACCATATATTTT	CASSFGQGRDTIYF